These T cell receptor beta chains were read from a single sample in a study of beta chain features in type 1 diabetes. The protocol was immunoSEQ multiplex PCR, while the TCRdb copy is restricted to in-frame clones and leaves out a portion. The repertoire holds 810,000 or so clones, with roughly 15% as singletons. Sequencing input: naive CD4+ T cells from blood. These receptors came from a young woman in good health. CDR3s include the opening cysteine and the closing phenylalanine or tryptophan. The order of the fields is clone size, D gene, J gene, V gene, CDR3 protein, CDR3 DNA. D genes are given only for firm matches. Size values are once, few and many counts, or a class for expanded clones, and some rows have none.

size: NA
D: NA
J: TRBJ1-5
V: TRBV28
CDR3: CASHNGVTVPSNQPQHF
DNA: TGTGCCAGCCATAATGGGGTAACAGTACCAAGCAATCAGCCCCAGCATTTT

size: NA
D: TRBD1
J: TRBJ2-1
V: TRBV28
CDR3: CASSISGTVSYNEQFF
DNA: TGTGCCAGCAGTATCTCCGGGACAGTATCTTACAATGAGCAGTTCTTC

size: few
D: NA
J: TRBJ1-3
V: TRBV4-2
CDR3: CASSQDPGTGNTIYF
DNA: TGTGCCAGCAGCCAAGATCCGGGAACCGGAAACACCATATATTTT

size: NA
D: TRBD2
J: TRBJ2-1
V: TRBV6-5
CDR3: CASSPRLAGGREQFF
DNA: TGTGCCAGCAGCCCACGACTAGCGGGAGGCAGAGAGCAGTTCTTC

size: NA
D: TRBD2
J: TRBJ2-2
V: TRBV10-3
CDR3: CAIGTSDYTGELFF
DNA: TGTGCCATCGGAACTAGCGATTATACCGGGGAGCTGTTTTTT

size: NA
D: TRBD1
J: TRBJ1-5
V: TRBV7-2
CDR3: CATGGTGGEGQPQHF
DNA: TGTGCCACCGGAGGGACAGGGGGCGAAGGTCAGCCCCAGCATTTT

size: few
D: NA
J: TRBJ1-3
V: TRBV6-5
CDR3: CASRPSSGNTIYF
DNA: TGTGCCAGCCGCCCTAGCTCTGGAAACACCATATATTTT

size: few
D: TRBD1
J: TRBJ2-1
V: TRBV28
CDR3: CASSVARGYNEQFF
DNA: TGTGCCAGCAGTGTCGCCAGGGGGTACAATGAGCAGTTCTTC

size: few
D: TRBD1
J: TRBJ1-4
V: TRBV7-9
CDR3: CASSLRTGNEKLFF
DNA: TGTGCCAGCAGCTTAAGGACAGGGAATGAAAAACTGTTTTTT

size: NA
D: TRBD2
J: TRBJ2-7
V: TRBV7-9
CDR3: CASSLASSGRSTYEQYF
DNA: TGTGCCAGCAGCTTAGCGTCTAGCGGGAGATCGACCTACGAGCAGTACTTC

size: NA
D: NA
J: TRBJ2-7
V: TRBV10-3
CDR3: CAISGRESGFEQYF
DNA: TGTGCCATCAGTGGACGGGAGTCGGGGTTCGAGCAGTACTTC

size: NA
D: NA
J: TRBJ1-5
V: TRBV6-1
CDR3: CASTTPGAPNQPQHF
DNA: TGTGCCAGCACAACCCCCGGGGCGCCGAATCAGCCCCAGCATTTT

size: few
D: NA
J: TRBJ2-6
V: TRBV5-6
CDR3: CASSLQAHSGANVLTF
DNA: TGTGCCAGCAGCTTGCAGGCCCACTCTGGGGCCAACGTCCTGACTTTC

size: few
D: TRBD1
J: TRBJ1-1
V: TRBV29-1
CDR3: CSVRQGLGTEAFF
DNA: TGCAGCGTACGACAGGGCTTAGGAACTGAAGCTTTCTTT

size: few
D: TRBD2
J: TRBJ2-1
V: TRBV4-3
CDR3: CASSQESGTRKQFF
DNA: TGCGCCAGCAGCCAAGAGTCCGGGACTAGGAAGCAGTTCTTC

size: NA
D: NA
J: TRBJ1-1
V: TRBV28
CDR3: CASSLVTGEAFF
DNA: TGTGCCAGCAGCCTAGTCACAGGGGAAGCTTTCTTT

size: few
D: NA
J: TRBJ2-2
V: TRBV7-9
CDR3: CALRADRFSGELFF
DNA: TGTGCCCTAAGAGCCGACAGGTTCTCCGGGGAGCTGTTTTTT

size: few
D: NA
J: TRBJ2-2
V: TRBV10-3
CDR3: CAISESPAANTGELFF
DNA: TGTGCCATCAGTGAATCTCCGGCTGCGAACACCGGGGAGCTGTTTTTT

size: NA
D: TRBD2
J: TRBJ2-3
V: TRBV7-2
CDR3: CASSPRGLLAGGTDTQYF
DNA: TGTGCCAGCAGCCCTAGGGGACTACTAGCGGGGGGCACAGATACGCAGTATTTT

size: NA
D: NA
J: TRBJ2-1
V: TRBV2
CDR3: CASSVFSGVQAEQFF
DNA: TGTGCCAGCAGTGTTTTTTCAGGGGTCCAGGCTGAGCAGTTCTTC

size: few
D: TRBD1
J: TRBJ2-5
V: TRBV2
CDR3: CASRAQGGRSETQYF
DNA: TGTGCCAGCAGGGCACAGGGGGGTAGGTCGGAGACCCAGTACTTC

size: NA
D: TRBD1
J: TRBJ1-1
V: TRBV19
CDR3: CASSRQGNTEAFF
DNA: TGTGCCAGTAGTCGACAGGGGAACACTGAAGCTTTCTTT

size: NA
D: NA
J: TRBJ1-5
V: TRBV6-6
CDR3: CASRGNLGQPQHF
DNA: TGTGCCAGCAGAGGCAATCTCGGTCAGCCCCAGCATTTT

size: NA
D: TRBD2
J: TRBJ2-1
V: TRBV11-2
CDR3: CASSTGLAGGGYNEQFF
DNA: TGTGCCAGCAGCACGGGACTAGCGGGAGGGGGATACAATGAGCAGTTCTTC

size: NA
D: TRBD2
J: TRBJ2-5
V: TRBV7-2
CDR3: CASSGLAEETQYF
DNA: TGTGCCAGCAGTGGACTAGCGGAAGAGACCCAGTACTTC

size: few
D: NA
J: TRBJ2-7
V: TRBV6-1
CDR3: CASSGYDRWHSYEQYF
DNA: TGTGCCAGCAGTGGATACGATAGGTGGCACTCCTACGAGCAGTACTTC

size: few
D: TRBD2
J: TRBJ2-7
V: TRBV5-1
CDR3: CASSGGREGEQYF
DNA: TGCGCCAGCAGCGGGGGACGGGAGGGCGAGCAGTACTTC

size: few
D: NA
J: TRBJ1-2
V: TRBV19
CDR3: CASSPTDNYGYTF
DNA: TGTGCCAGTAGCCCGACAGATAACTATGGCTACACCTTC

size: few
D: NA
J: TRBJ2-3
V: TRBV6-6
CDR3: CASRPSWGTDTQYF
DNA: TGTGCCAGCAGACCTAGTTGGGGCACAGATACGCAGTATTTT

size: NA
D: TRBD1
J: TRBJ2-3
V: TRBV2
CDR3: CASRGQGASDTQYF
DNA: TGTGCCAGCAGAGGACAGGGGGCTTCAGATACGCAGTATTTT

size: NA
D: NA
J: TRBJ2-4
V: TRBV7-2
CDR3: CATRDRGLVQYF
DNA: TGTGCCACCCGGGACCGTGGACTCGTTCAGTACTTC

size: NA
D: TRBD2
J: TRBJ2-2
V: TRBV7-3
CDR3: CASSPGGEELFF
DNA: TGTGCCAGCAGCCCGGGGGGAGAGGAGCTGTTTTTT

size: NA
D: TRBD1
J: TRBJ2-7
V: TRBV6-1
CDR3: CASSAIPGQGSSYEQYF
DNA: TGTGCCAGCAGTGCAATTCCGGGACAGGGATCATCCTACGAGCAGTACTTC

size: few
D: NA
J: TRBJ2-5
V: TRBV9
CDR3: CASSVVGDKETQYF
DNA: TGTGCCAGCAGCGTAGTAGGGGACAAAGAGACCCAGTACTTC

size: NA
D: NA
J: TRBJ2-2
V: TRBV5-1
CDR3: CASASGVGGELFF
DNA: TGCGCCAGCGCCTCGGGGGTTGGCGGGGAGCTGTTTTTT

size: NA
D: TRBD1
J: TRBJ1-4
V: TRBV28
CDR3: CASSPGQNNEKLFF
DNA: TGTGCCAGCAGCCCGGGACAGAATAATGAAAAACTGTTTTTT

size: NA
D: TRBD2
J: TRBJ2-4
V: TRBV5-4
CDR3: CASSLKGLADHKNIQYF
DNA: TGTGCCAGCAGCTTAAAGGGACTAGCAGACCATAAAAACATTCAGTACTTC

size: few
D: NA
J: TRBJ2-5
V: TRBV28
CDR3: CASSVQSETQYF
DNA: TGTGCCAGCAGTGTCCAAAGCGAGACCCAGTACTTC

size: NA
D: NA
J: TRBJ2-1
V: TRBV4-1
CDR3: CASSQEPSRMNEQFF
DNA: TGCGCCAGCAGCCAAGAGCCTAGCAGAATGAATGAGCAGTTCTTC

size: few
D: NA
J: TRBJ2-7
V: TRBV6-1
CDR3: CASSEVGEVDEQYF
DNA: TGTGCCAGCAGTGAAGTTGGGGAAGTGGACGAGCAGTACTTC

size: few
D: NA
J: TRBJ1-5
V: TRBV4-3
CDR3: CASSQEDLRGNQPQHF
DNA: TGCGCCAGCAGCCAAGAAGACCTCAGAGGGAATCAGCCCCAGCATTTT

size: few
D: TRBD1
J: TRBJ2-4
V: TRBV4-2
CDR3: CASSQEPGTGPIRGKNIQYF
DNA: TGTGCCAGCAGCCAAGAGCCCGGGACAGGGCCGATTAGGGGCAAAAACATTCAGTACTTC

size: NA
D: TRBD2
J: TRBJ2-3
V: TRBV18
CDR3: CASSPGLSLGDTQYF
DNA: TGTGCCAGCTCACCGGGACTATCACTCGGGGATACGCAGTATTTT

size: NA
D: NA
J: TRBJ2-1
V: TRBV19
CDR3: CASSWQHLGEQFF
DNA: TGTGCCAGTAGTTGGCAGCACTTGGGTGAGCAGTTCTTC

size: few
D: NA
J: TRBJ2-1
V: TRBV7-9
CDR3: CASSSYPDSEQFF
DNA: TGTGCCAGCAGCTCCTACCCGGATAGTGAGCAGTTCTTC

size: NA
D: TRBD1
J: TRBJ2-7
V: TRBV10-3
CDR3: CAISFGQGDYEQYF
DNA: TGTGCCATCAGCTTTGGACAGGGGGACTACGAGCAGTACTTC

size: NA
D: NA
J: TRBJ2-5
V: TRBV2
CDR3: CASLDRETQYF
DNA: TGTGCCAGCCTGGATAGGGAGACCCAGTACTTC

size: few
D: TRBD1
J: TRBJ2-3
V: TRBV29-1
CDR3: CSVVGGQGTLSTDTQYF
DNA: TGCAGCGTTGTGGGGGGACAGGGCACCCTGAGCACAGATACGCAGTATTTT

size: NA
D: NA
J: TRBJ1-2
V: TRBV15
CDR3: CATSRKYEGYGYTF
DNA: TGTGCCACCAGCAGAAAGTACGAAGGGTATGGCTACACCTTC

size: few
D: NA
J: TRBJ2-3
V: TRBV4-1
CDR3: CASSPTTGPSTDTQYF
DNA: TGCGCCAGCAGCCCGACGACAGGACCCAGCACAGATACGCAGTATTTT

size: NA
D: NA
J: TRBJ2-1
V: TRBV6-5
CDR3: CASRKLGSSYNEQFF
DNA: TGTGCCAGCAGGAAACTCGGTTCCTCCTACAATGAGCAGTTCTTC

size: NA
D: NA
J: TRBJ2-7
V: TRBV10-2
CDR3: CASSEARGRRSTYEQYF
DNA: TGCGCCAGCAGTGAGGCCCGGGGGCGTCGATCAACCTACGAGCAGTACTTC